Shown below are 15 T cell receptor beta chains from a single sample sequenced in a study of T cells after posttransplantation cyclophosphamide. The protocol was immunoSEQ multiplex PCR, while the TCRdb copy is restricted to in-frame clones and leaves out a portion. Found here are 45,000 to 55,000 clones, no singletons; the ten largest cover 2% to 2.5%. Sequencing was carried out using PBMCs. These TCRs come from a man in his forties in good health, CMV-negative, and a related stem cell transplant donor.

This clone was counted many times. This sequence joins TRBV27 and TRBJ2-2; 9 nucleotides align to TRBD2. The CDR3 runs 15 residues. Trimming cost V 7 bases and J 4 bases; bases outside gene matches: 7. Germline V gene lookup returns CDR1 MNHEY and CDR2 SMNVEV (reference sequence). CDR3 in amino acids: CASIAGALGTGELFF. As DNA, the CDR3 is TGTGCCAGCATAGCGGGAGCCCTGGGCACCGGGGAGCTGTTTTTT.

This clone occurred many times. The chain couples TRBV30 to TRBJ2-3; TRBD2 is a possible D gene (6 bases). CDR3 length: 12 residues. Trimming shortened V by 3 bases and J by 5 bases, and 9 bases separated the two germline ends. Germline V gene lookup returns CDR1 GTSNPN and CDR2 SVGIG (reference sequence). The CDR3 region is CAWRSSGDTQYF. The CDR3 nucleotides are TGTGCCTGGAGAAGTAGCGGAGATACGCAGTATTTT.

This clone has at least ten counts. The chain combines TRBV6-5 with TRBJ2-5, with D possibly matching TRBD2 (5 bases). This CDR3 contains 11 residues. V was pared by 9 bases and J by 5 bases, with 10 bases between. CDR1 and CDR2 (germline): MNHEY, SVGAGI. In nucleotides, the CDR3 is TGTGCCAGTCGGTCGGGGGAGACCCAGTACTTC. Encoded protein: CASRSGETQYF.

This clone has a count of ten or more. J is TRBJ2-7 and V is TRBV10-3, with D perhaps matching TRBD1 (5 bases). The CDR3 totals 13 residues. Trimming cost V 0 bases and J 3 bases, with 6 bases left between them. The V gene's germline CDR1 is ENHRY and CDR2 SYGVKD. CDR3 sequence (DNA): TGTGCCATCAGTGAGTCCAGGGTCTACGAGCAGTACTTC. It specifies CAISESRVYEQYF.

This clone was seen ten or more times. CDR3 DNA: TGCGCCAGTCGTGGGACAGGGGTTCCAGATACGCAGTATTTT. It encodes CASRGTGVPDTQYF. The rearrangement joins TRBV5-1 to TRBJ2-3, with TRBD1 matching over 10 bases. Germline CDR1 SGHRS, CDR2 YFSETQ. The CDR3 consists of 14 residues. With 8 bases clipped from V and 4 bases from J, the junction kept 7 bases outside the gene matches.

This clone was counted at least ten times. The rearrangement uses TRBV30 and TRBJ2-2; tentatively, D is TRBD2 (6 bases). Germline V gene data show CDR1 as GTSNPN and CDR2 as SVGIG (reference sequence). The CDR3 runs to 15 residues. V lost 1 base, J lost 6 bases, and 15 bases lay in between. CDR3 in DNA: TGTGCCTGGAGTGCCGGGACTCATGGGCCCGGGGAGCTGTTTTTT. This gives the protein CAWSAGTHGPGELFF.

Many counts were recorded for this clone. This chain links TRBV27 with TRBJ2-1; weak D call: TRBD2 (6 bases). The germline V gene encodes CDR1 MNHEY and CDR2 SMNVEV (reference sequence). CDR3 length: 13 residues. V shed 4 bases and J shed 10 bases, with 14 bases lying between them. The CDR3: CASSWGRLREQFF. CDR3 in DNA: TGTGCCAGCAGTTGGGGGAGGCTCAGGGAGCAGTTCTTC.

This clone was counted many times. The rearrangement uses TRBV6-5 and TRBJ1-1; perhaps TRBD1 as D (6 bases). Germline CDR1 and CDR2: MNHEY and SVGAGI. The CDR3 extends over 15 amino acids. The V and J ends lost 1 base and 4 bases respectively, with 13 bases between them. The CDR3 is CASSYFTGFGTEAFF. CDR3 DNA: TGTGCCAGCAGTTACTTCACAGGGTTTGGCACTGAAGCTTTCTTT.

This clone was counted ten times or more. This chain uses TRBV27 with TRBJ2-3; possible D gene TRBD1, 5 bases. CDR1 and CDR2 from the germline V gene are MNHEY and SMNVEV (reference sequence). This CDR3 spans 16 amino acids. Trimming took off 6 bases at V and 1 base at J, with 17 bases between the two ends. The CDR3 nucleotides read TGTGCCAGCAGCACTCTAGGGGTATTGGGCACAGATACGCAGTATTTT. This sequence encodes CASSTLGVLGTDTQYF.

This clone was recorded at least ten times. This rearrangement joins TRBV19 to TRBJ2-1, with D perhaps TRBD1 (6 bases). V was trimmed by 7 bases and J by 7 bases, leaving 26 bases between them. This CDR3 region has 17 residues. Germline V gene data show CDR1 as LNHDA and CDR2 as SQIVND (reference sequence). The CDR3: CASKATAPYRGQNEQFF. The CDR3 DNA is TGTGCCAGTAAAGCTACAGCTCCTTATCGGGGACAAAATGAGCAGTTCTTC. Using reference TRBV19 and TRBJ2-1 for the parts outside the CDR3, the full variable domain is DGGITQSPKYLFRKEGQNVTLSCEQNLNHDAMYWYRQDPGQGLRLIYYSQIVNDFQKGDIAEGYSVSREKKESFPLTVTSAQKNPTAFYLCASKATAPYRGQNEQFFGPGTRLTVL.

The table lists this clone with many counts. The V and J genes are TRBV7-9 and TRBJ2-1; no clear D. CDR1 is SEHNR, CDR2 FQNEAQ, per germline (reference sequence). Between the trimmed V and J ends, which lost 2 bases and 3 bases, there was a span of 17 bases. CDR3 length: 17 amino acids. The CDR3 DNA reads TGTGCCAGCAGCTTATACCCCAGCGCGGCTTTCTACAATGAGCAGTTCTTC. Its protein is CASSLYPSAAFYNEQFF.

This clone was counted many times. In nucleotides, the CDR3 is TGTGCCAGCAGCTATGTCGGCGGTTTAGCGGGAAGTGTTGGGCAGTTCTTC. Its translation is CASSYVGGLAGSVGQFF. This chain joins TRBV7-9 and TRBJ2-1, with 8 bases aligning to TRBD2. Germline trimming cut 4 bases from V and 12 bases from J; bases unmatched to any gene: 20. The CDR3 spans 17 residues. The germline V gene encodes CDR1 SEHNR and CDR2 FQNEAQ (reference sequence).

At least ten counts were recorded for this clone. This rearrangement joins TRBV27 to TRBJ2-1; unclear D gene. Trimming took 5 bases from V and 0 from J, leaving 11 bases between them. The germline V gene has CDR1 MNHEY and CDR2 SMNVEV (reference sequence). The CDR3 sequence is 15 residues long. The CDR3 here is CASSRGVSSYNEQFF. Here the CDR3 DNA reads TGTGCCAGCAGTCGAGGAGTTAGCTCCTACAATGAGCAGTTCTTC.

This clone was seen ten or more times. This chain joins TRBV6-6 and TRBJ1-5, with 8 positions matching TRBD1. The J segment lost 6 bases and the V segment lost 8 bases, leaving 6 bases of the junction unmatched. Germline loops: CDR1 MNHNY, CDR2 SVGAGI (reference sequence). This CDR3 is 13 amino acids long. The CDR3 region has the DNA TGTGCCAGCCAGGGACAGGTCGGTCAGCCCCAGCATTTT. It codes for CASQGQVGQPQHF.

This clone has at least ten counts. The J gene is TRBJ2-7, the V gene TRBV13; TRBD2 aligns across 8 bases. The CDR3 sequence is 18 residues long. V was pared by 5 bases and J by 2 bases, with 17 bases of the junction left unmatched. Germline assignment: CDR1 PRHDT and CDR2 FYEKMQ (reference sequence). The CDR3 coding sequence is TGTGCCAGCAGCCGTTCCCTCTGGCGGAGCGGGAGCGCCTACGAGCAGTACTTC. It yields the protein CASSRSLWRSGSAYEQYF.